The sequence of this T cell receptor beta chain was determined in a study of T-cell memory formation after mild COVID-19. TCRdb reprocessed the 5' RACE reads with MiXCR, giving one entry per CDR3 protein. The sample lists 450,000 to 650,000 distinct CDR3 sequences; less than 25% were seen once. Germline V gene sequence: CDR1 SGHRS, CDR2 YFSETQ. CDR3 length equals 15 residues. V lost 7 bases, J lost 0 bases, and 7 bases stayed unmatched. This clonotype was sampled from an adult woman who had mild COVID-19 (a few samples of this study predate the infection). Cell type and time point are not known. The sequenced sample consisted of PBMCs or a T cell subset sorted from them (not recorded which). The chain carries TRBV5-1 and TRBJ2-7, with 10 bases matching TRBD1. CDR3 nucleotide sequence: TGCGCCAGCCGGGACAGGGGTTCCGTCTCCTACGAGCAGTACTTC. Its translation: CASRDRGSVSYEQYF.